Below, one TCR beta chain is given with its context. This entry is derived from a study of blood T cell repertoires in COVID-19. Across the whole study: Samples representing acute and convalescent COVID-19 were sourced from the United States, Italy and Spain. The cDNA or gDNA used as material had been derived from T cells, B-cell-depleted T cells, or PBMCs.

This CDR3 is built from 18 residues. Germline-derived CDR1 and CDR2 are ENHRY and SYGVKD. V shed 3 bases and J 9 bases; nucleotides not matched to a gene: 12. In the original analysis: Amplification with reference gene primers provided the estimates of nucleated cell counts. Clones were read by immunoSEQ multiplex PCR, and TCRdb kept only the in-frame ones, dropping some. That table furnishes V, J and clone size, whereas the DNA furnished D and trimming. Here the sample spans some 96,000 clones, around 78% being singletons. The clonotype comes from a human donor in a cohort sampled during active COVID-19. The sequencing sample was made of peripheral blood. The genes are TRBV10-3 and TRBJ1-6, with 12 bases lining up with TRBD1. This CDR3 reads CAISESVAGQGAGSPLHF. The DNA for the CDR3 is TGTGCCATCAGTGAAAGCGTAGCGGGACAGGGGGCCGGTTCACCCCTCCACTTT.